A selection of T cell receptor beta chains follows, all from one sample in a study of technical replicates of blood from a handful of donors. Measured with immunoSEQ multiplex PCR; TCRdb has only the in-frame clones, and not every one. The table has over 70,000 clones, roughly 94% seen once. Sequenced sample: T cells isolated from PBMCs. These receptors originate from a human donor in good health. CDR3s include the opening cysteine and the closing phenylalanine or tryptophan. The D gene is left open where the match is weak. Only some rows state a clone size, as once, few, many or a class for expanded clones.

>TRBD2|TRBV4-1|.|TRBJ2-7
TGCGCCAGCAGCCAAGAGTCTAGCGGGAGATTCTACGAGCAGTACTTC
CASSQESSGRFYEQYF
>TRBD1|TRBV5-4|.|TRBJ2-5
TGTGCCAGCAGGCAAAATCCGGGACAGGGTGGGGAAGAGACCCAGTACTTC
CASRQNPGQGGEETQYF
>.|TRBV6-1|.|TRBJ1-2
TGTGCCAGCAGGTCTGTTACAGCTCCCTATGGCTACACCTTC
CASRSVTAPYGYTF
>.|TRBV6-1|.|TRBJ2-7
TGTGCCAGCAGTGAAGGTCGGACAGAGTACGAGCAGTACTTC
CASSEGRTEYEQYF
>TRBD1|TRBV6-1|.|TRBJ2-3
TGTGCCAGCAGTGAAGCATATTCGGACAGGGGACACGATACGCAGTATTTT
CASSEAYSDRGHDTQYF
>TRBD1|TRBV5-1|.|TRBJ1-1
TGCGCCAGCAGCCCCGGGACAGAGAACACTGAAGCTTTCTTT
CASSPGTENTEAFF
>.|TRBV5-1|.|TRBJ2-7
TGCGCCAGCAGCTCACAGGCGGACCGTGCCGAGCAGTACTTC
CASSSQADRAEQYF
>.|TRBV6-6|.|TRBJ1-5
TGTGCCAGCAGTCTGAGCGTGGGTAGTCAGCCCCAGCATTTT
CASSLSVGSQPQHF
>.|TRBV21-1|.|TRBJ1-1
TGTGCCAGCAGCAAAGGTCCCTGGGTACTTAGCCCGAACACTGAAGCTTTCTTT
CASSKGPWVLSPNTEAFF
>.|TRBV25-1|.|TRBJ2-1
TGTGCCAGCAGTGCTGTGAGCTCCTACAATGAGCAGTTCTTC
CASSAVSSYNEQFF
>TRBD1|TRBV6-6|.|TRBJ1-2
TGTGCCAGCAGTTACCCGGGACAGGCGTATGGCTACACCTTC
CASSYPGQAYGYTF
>.|TRBV11-3|.|TRBJ2-7
TGTGCCAGCAGCTTAGCGGGGTCTAGGTACGAGCAGTACTTC
CASSLAGSRYEQYF
>TRBD2|TRBV7-9|.|TRBJ2-7
TGTGCCAGCAGCTTAGGCGGGAGCGAGCAGTACTTC
CASSLGGSEQYF
>.|TRBV27|.|TRBJ2-7
TGTGCCAGCAGTCCAGTCCAGGGAACCTACGAGCAGTACTTC
CASSPVQGTYEQYF
>.|TRBV6-1|.|TRBJ2-5
TGTGCCAGCAGTGACGCGGACAGATCGTACCAAGAGACCCAGTACTTC
CASSDADRSYQETQYF
>TRBD2|TRBV9|.|TRBJ2-7
TGTGCCAGCAGCGTAGACGCGGGAGGGCTTGAGCAGTACTTC
CASSVDAGGLEQYF
>.|TRBV6-6|.|TRBJ2-5
TGTGCCAGCAGTTACCGGGTGGTAGAGACCCAGTACTTC
CASSYRVVETQYF
>TRBD2|TRBV5-6|.|TRBJ2-3
TGTGCCAGCAGCTTATATTCTAGCGGTCTAGCAACGGATACGCAGTATTTT
CASSLYSSGLATDTQYF
>TRBD2|TRBV5-4|.|TRBJ2-5
TGTGCCAGCAGCTTGGTGGGAGGGAAGGCAGAGACCCAGTACTTC
CASSLVGGKAETQYF
>TRBD1|TRBV2|.|TRBJ2-7
TGTGCCAGCAGGGGGGGACAGGGGTACGAGCAGTACTTC
CASRGGQGYEQYF
>.|TRBV6-1|.|TRBJ1-5
TGTGCCAGCAGTGACAAGACCAAAACAGGGTTCGGTCAGCCCCAGCATTTT
CASSDKTKTGFGQPQHF
>TRBD1|TRBV25-1|once|TRBJ1-1
TGTGCCAGCGAAGGACAGGCGGGAGCTTTCTTT
CASEGQAGAFF
>.|TRBV4-3|.|TRBJ2-7
TGCGCCAGCAGCCAAGAGGCCTTCTACGAGCAGTACTTC
CASSQEAFYEQYF
>TRBD1|TRBV6-5|.|TRBJ1-4
TGTGCCAGCAGTTACGACAGGGGGGGTGAAAAACTGTTTTTT
CASSYDRGGEKLFF
>TRBD1|TRBV4-1|.|TRBJ2-5
TGCGCCAGCAGCCGAGGGACAGGGGGCGAGACCCAGTACTTC
CASSRGTGGETQYF
>TRBD1|TRBV6-5|.|TRBJ2-2
TGTGCCAGCAGTGGGACAGGGCTCGGGGAGCTGTTTTTT
CASSGTGLGELFF
>TRBD1|TRBV4-2|.|TRBJ1-2
TGTGCCAGCAGCCAAGAAATACAGGGGGGCTATGGCTACACCTTC
CASSQEIQGGYGYTF
>TRBD1|TRBV6-7|.|TRBJ2-6
TGTGCCAGCAGTTACTACGATAATGAGAAGGGGGCGCCTGGGGCCAACGTCCTGACTTTC
CASSYYDNEKGAPGANVLTF
>TRBD1|TRBV19|.|TRBJ2-5
TGTGCCAGTAGTAGGACAGGGGTATTAGAAGAGACCCAGTACTTC
CASSRTGVLEETQYF
>TRBD1|TRBV27|.|TRBJ2-1
TGTGCCAGCACAGACCGGACAGGGGCGAATGAGCAGTTCTTC
CASTDRTGANEQFF
>.|TRBV6-5|.|TRBJ2-7
TGTGCCAGCAGTTATTCTAGTTCGGGCGAGCAGTACTTC
CASSYSSSGEQYF
>.|TRBV19|.|TRBJ2-5
TGTGCCAGTAGTATGGGGGCCCGACTCCAGGAGACCCAGTACTTC
CASSMGARLQETQYF
>TRBD1|TRBV5-1|.|TRBJ2-5
TGCGCCAGCAGCTCGGGACAGTACCAAGAGACCCAGTACTTC
CASSSGQYQETQYF
>.|TRBV2|.|TRBJ2-7
TGTGCCAGCAGTGAACTCGAGCAGTACTTC
CASSELEQYF
>.|TRBV27|.|TRBJ1-4
TGTGCCAGTATGCATACCGGTGAAAAACTGTTTTTT
CASMHTGEKLFF
>TRBD2|TRBV15|.|TRBJ2-7
TGTGCCACCAGCAGAGGACTAGCGGGAGGTGGGGCCTACGAGCAGTACTTC
CATSRGLAGGGAYEQYF
>.|TRBV30|once|TRBJ2-5
TGTGCCTGGAGTCCTAGTCGAGAGACCCAGTACTTC
CAWSPSRETQYF
>.|TRBV6-1|.|TRBJ1-4
TGTGCCAGCAGTGAACTGAGACAGATTAATGAAAAACTGTTTTTT
CASSELRQINEKLFF
>.|TRBV5-1|.|TRBJ2-3
TGCGCCAGCAGCTTGGAGGGACTTTACCCAGATACGCAGTATTTT
CASSLEGLYPDTQYF